Detailed here is one T cell receptor beta chain. Its antigen is still unknown. Use of 60 Vbeta and 13 Jbeta primers characterized the PCR. Produced via immunoSEQ multiplex PCR; TCRdb's table is partial and in-frame only. The profile shows approximately 190,000 clones, 82% of them singletons. The data are from a study of cytomegalovirus exposure and HLA in healthy donors. This CDR3 has 16 amino acids. V was clipped by 4 bases and J by 4 bases; unmatched bases: 7. The germline V gene has CDR1 SGHNT and CDR2 YYREEE (reference sequence). Study conclusions and caveats: High sensitivity and specificity were reportedly achieved when the classifier diagnosed cytomegalovirus status. Per a later analysis, HLA-associated TCR beta chains showed more clonal expansion than other, equally common TCR beta chains. An analysis that came later showed most CMV-associated TCR beta chains appearing HLA-restricted. Reported findings show TCR beta sequences accurately forecast HLA-A and HLA-B alleles in most subjects.

V and J are TRBV5-4 and TRBJ2-6; 8 bases align to TRBD1. The TCR comes from a boy aged 2 to 10 in good health and CMV-seronegative. Specimen: PBMCs. This chain's CDR3 is CASSPRTGTGANVLTF. The DNA of the CDR3 is TGTGCCAGCAGCCCCAGGACAGGGACCGGGGCCAACGTCCTGACTTTC. Full variable domain (outside the CDR3, taken from reference TRBV5-4 and TRBJ2-6): ETGVTQSPTHLIKTRGQQVTLRCSSQSGHNTVSWYQQALGQGPQFIFQYYREEENGRGNFPPRFSGLQFPNYSSELNVNALELDDSALYLCASSPRTGTGANVLTFGAGSRLTVL.